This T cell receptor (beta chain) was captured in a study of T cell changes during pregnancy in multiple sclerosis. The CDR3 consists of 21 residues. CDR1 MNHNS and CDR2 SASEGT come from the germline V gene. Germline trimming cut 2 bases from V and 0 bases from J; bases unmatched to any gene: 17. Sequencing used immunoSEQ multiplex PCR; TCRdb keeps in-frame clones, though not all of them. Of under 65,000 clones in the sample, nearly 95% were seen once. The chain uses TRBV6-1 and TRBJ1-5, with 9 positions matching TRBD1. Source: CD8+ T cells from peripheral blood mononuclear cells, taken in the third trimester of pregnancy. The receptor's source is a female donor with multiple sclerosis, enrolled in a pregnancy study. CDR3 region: CASSELSLGQGRRHSNQPQHF. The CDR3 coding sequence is TGTGCCAGCAGTGAACTTAGCTTGGGACAGGGAAGGAGACATAGCAATCAGCCCCAGCATTTT.